This T cell receptor (beta chain) comes out of a study of T-cell memory formation after mild COVID-19. Points from the study as a whole: Clones shrinking from day 15 to 85 showed even CD4/CD8 mixes; later expanders tilted CD4+.

The J segment lost 1 base and the V segment lost 5 bases, leaving 10 bases of the junction unmatched. The CDR3 loop spans 16 amino acids. Only a few counts were recorded for this clonotype. Its cognate antigen is unknown. MiXCR was run by TCRdb on the 5' RACE reads, yielding one entry per CDR3 protein. In the table there are 130,000 to 150,000 distinct CDR3 sequences, 15% to 20% of which are singletons. This receptor was obtained from an adult woman who had mild COVID-19 (a few samples of this study predate the infection). Cell type and time point are not known. Sequencing used PBMCs or a T cell subset sorted from them (not recorded which). The genes are TRBV12-3 or TRBV12-4 and TRBJ2-7, with 8 bases that match TRBD2. The CDR3 loop reads CASSPGTRALSYEQYF. The CDR3 DNA sequence: TGTGCCAGCAGTCCCGGGACTAGGGCCCTATCCTACGAGCAGTACTTC.